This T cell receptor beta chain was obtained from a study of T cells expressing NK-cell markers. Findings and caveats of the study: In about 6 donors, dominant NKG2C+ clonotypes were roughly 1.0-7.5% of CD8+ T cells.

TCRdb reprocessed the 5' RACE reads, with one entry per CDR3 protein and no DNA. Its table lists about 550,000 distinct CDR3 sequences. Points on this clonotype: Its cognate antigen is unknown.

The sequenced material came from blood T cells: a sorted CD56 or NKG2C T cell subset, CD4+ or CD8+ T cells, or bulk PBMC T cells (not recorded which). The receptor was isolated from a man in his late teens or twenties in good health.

The CDR3 protein is CASSLEEILLQPQHF. The chain carries TRBV19 and TRBJ1-5. Germline CDR1 LNHDA, CDR2 SQIVND (reference sequence). The CDR3 runs to 15 residues.